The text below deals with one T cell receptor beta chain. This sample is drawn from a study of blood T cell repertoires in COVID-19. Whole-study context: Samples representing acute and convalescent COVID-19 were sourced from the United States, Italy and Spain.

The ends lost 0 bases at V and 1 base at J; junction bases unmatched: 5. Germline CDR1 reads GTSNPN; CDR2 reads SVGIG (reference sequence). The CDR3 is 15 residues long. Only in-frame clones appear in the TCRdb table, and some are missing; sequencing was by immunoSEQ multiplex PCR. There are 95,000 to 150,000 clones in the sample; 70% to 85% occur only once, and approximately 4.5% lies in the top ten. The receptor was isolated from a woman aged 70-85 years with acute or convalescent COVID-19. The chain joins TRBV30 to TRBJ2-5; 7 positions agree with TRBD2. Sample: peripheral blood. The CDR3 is CAWSVRSGTQETQYF. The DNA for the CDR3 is TGTGCCTGGAGTGTTAGGAGCGGGACCCAAGAGACCCAGTACTTC. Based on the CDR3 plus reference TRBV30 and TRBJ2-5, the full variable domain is SQTIHQWPATLVQPVGSPLSLECTVEGTSNPNLYWYRQAAGRGLQLLFYSVGIGQISSEVPQNLSASRPQDRQFILSSKKLLLSDSGFYLCAWSVRSGTQETQYFGPGTRLLVL.